The 8 T cell receptor beta chains reported below all come from one sample, sequenced in a study of graft-versus-host responses after intestinal transplantation. The protocol was immunoSEQ multiplex PCR, while the TCRdb copy is restricted to in-frame clones and leaves out a portion. The profile shows about 97,000 clones, roughly 90% of them singletons. Sequences were derived from PBMCs, sampled about 460 days after intestinal transplant. The origin of the receptors is a human patient who received an intestinal transplant, so some T cells may come from the graft donor.

The chain uses TRBV6-6 and TRBJ1-1, with 7 bases fitting TRBD1. Germline CDR1 reads MNHNY; CDR2 reads SVGAGI (reference sequence). CDR3 length equals 13 residues. J gave up 7 bases and V 6 bases, and 8 bases lay outside the gene matches. The CDR3 nucleotides are TGTGCCAGCAGCCGACAGGGTATCGTTGAAGCTTTCTTT. It translates to CASSRQGIVEAFF.

The J gene is TRBJ1-4, the V gene TRBV5-1; D unresolved. Trimming removed 0 bases from V and 6 bases from J, with 15 bases in between. This CDR3 has 16 amino acids. The V gene's germline CDR1 is SGHRS and CDR2 YFSETQ. The CDR3 coding sequence is TGCGCCAGCAGCTTGGCCTGGGGTCCGGCAGATGAAAAACTGTTTTTT. It is translated as CASSLAWGPADEKLFF.

V gene TRBV2 combines with J gene TRBJ1-3, with D tentatively TRBD1 (5 bases). CDR3 size: 14 residues. Trimming took 2 bases from V and 2 from J, leaving 7 bases between them. Germline CDR1 SNHLY, CDR2 FYNNEI. CDR3 coding DNA: TGTGCCAGCAGTGAACAAGGGGCTGGAAACACCATATATTTT. This codes for CASSEQGAGNTIYF.

The rearrangement joins TRBV4-2 to TRBJ2-3; tentatively, D is TRBD2 (6 bases). CDR3 length equals 17 residues. The germline V gene has CDR1 LGHNA and CDR2 YNFKEQ. Between the trimmed V and J ends, which lost 4 bases and 1 base, there was a span of 18 bases. CDR3 residues: CASSLDTSRPGTDTQYF. In DNA form, the CDR3 reads TGTGCCAGCAGCCTAGATACTAGCCGTCCTGGCACAGATACGCAGTATTTT.

The rearrangement links TRBV7-8 to TRBJ2-7, with 10 bases aligning to TRBD2. From germline, CDR1 is SGHVS and CDR2 FQNEAQ. The CDR3 extends over 15 amino acids. J gave up 2 bases and V 4 bases, and 5 bases lay outside the gene matches. The CDR3 nucleotides are TGTGCCAGCAGCTCGCTAGCGGGGGCGACCTACGAGCAGTACTTC. This gives the protein CASSSLAGATYEQYF. The full variable domain, in which reference TRBV7-8 and TRBJ2-7 provide the parts outside the CDR3, is GAGVSQSPRYKVAKRGQDVALRCDPISGHVSLFWYQQALGQGPEFLTYFQNEAQLDKSGLPSDRFFAERPEGSVSTLKIQRTQQEDSAVYLCASSSLAGATYEQYFGPGTRLTVT.

This chain joins TRBV5-8 and TRBJ1-2; D ambiguous. CDR1 is SGHTS, CDR2 YDEGEE, per germline. The V end was cut by 0 bases, the J end by 8 bases, with 8 bases between. The CDR3 runs 12 residues. CDR3 sequence reads: CASSLGGAGYTF. The CDR3 DNA reads as TGTGCCAGCAGCTTGGGCGGTGCGGGCTACACCTTC.

V usage is TRBV4-1 and J usage is TRBJ1-1; D remains ambiguous. Per germline, CDR1 MGHRA and CDR2 YSYEKL. Trimming took 7 bases from V and 0 from J, leaving 15 bases between them. This CDR3 contains 15 residues. For the CDR3, the DNA is TGCGCCAGCACCTGGCGCCACGGAATGAACACTGAAGCTTTCTTT. Translation gives CASTWRHGMNTEAFF.

V is TRBV6-6 and J is TRBJ1-1; D remains unclear. Trimming took 2 bases from V and 1 from J, leaving 5 bases between them. This CDR3 is 13 amino acids long. Germline CDR1 MNHNY, CDR2 SVGAGI (reference sequence). The CDR3 DNA reads TGTGCCAGCAGTTACACCCAGAACACTGAAGCTTTCTTT. As protein: CASSYTQNTEAFF.